The TCR beta chain described here comes from a study of cytomegalovirus exposure and HLA in healthy donors. This PCR relied on a set of 60 Vbeta primers and 13 Jbeta primers. Only in-frame clones appear in the TCRdb table, and some are missing; sequencing was by immunoSEQ multiplex PCR. The sample contains roughly 130,000 clones, 79% of which appear only once. This TCR was recovered from a man aged 18 to 35 in good health and CMV-seronegative. The material sequenced was PBMCs.

Written as DNA, the CDR3 is TGTGCCTGCCAAGGGGGCGTACTAGCGGCAGATACGCAGTATTTT. Translating it yields CACQGGVLAADTQYF. The gene calls are TRBV30 and TRBJ2-3, with D perhaps TRBD2 (8 bases). Trimming shortened V by 6 bases and J by 4 bases, and 20 bases separated the two germline ends. This CDR3 contains 15 residues. The germline V gene encodes CDR1 GTSNPN and CDR2 SVGIG (reference sequence).